This T cell receptor beta chain was sequenced in a study of blood T cell repertoires in COVID-19. Background on the study: Material from acute and convalescent COVID-19 was sourced from the United States, Italy and Spain. T cells, B-cell-depleted T cells, or PBMCs supplied cDNA or gDNA.

Study processing details: Amplified reference gene primers provided the basis for estimating nucleated cell counts. The repertoire was sequenced with immunoSEQ multiplex PCR; TCRdb's copy has only in-frame clones and lacks some. The V and J calls and the clone size are those of that table, but D and trimming were determined from the DNA. This sample has over 150,000 clones, with about nine tenths found just once. Trimming removed 3 bases from V and 6 bases from J; junction bases left unmatched: 5. Germline V gene lookup returns CDR1 KGHSH and CDR2 LQKENI. The length of the CDR3 is 15 residues. The V call is TRBV18, the J call TRBJ2-1; the match to TRBD2 covers 10 bases. Sequenced material: peripheral blood. This sequence originates from a man between 70 and 80 years old with active or convalescent COVID-19. The CDR3 spells CASSPGLAEFNEQFF. The CDR3 region has the DNA TGTGCCAGCTCACCTGGACTAGCGGAGTTCAATGAGCAGTTCTTC.